The 21 T cell receptor beta chains presented below share a single source sample, sequenced in a study of human T cells and chemical hapten exposure. TCRdb used MiXCR to reprocess the RACE reads, holding one entry per CDR3 protein. This table has 50,000 to 70,000 distinct CDR3 sequences, 8% to 10% appearing once. This sample's time point: pre-sensitization, week 0. Treatment in this sample: therapeutic diphenylcyclopropenone sensitization with weekly scalp DPC. Sequenced here: whole blood, sampled in connection with sensitization to the hapten diphenylcyclopropenone (DPC). Every receptor here comes from a man in his forties or fifties with alopecia areata. Some clones in this sample may be carry-over from other donors' samples.

This chain uses TRBV29-1 with TRBJ2-1; D remains unclear. V was trimmed by 7 bases and J by 2 bases, leaving 3 bases between them. The CDR3 is 10 residues long. Looked up from germline, CDR1 is SQVTM and CDR2 is ANQGSEA. The CDR3 region is CSGAYNEQFF. CDR3 nucleotides: TGCAGCGGTGCCTACAATGAGCAGTTCTTC.

This chain links TRBV12-3 or TRBV12-4 with TRBJ2-3, with TRBD2 as a possible D gene (6 bases). The CDR3 is 15 amino acids. The V and J ends lost 1 base and 2 bases respectively, with 10 bases between them. In DNA form, the CDR3 reads TGTGCCAGCAGTTTAGGTAGCGGCATCACAGATACGCAGTATTTT. Amino acids: CASSLGSGITDTQYF.

This clonotype appeared a few times. The chain uses TRBV7-6 and TRBJ1-3; D gene uncertain. The CDR3 extends over 14 amino acids. The V and J ends lost 2 bases and 3 bases respectively, with 8 bases between them. Germline V gene sequence: CDR1 SGHVS, CDR2 FNYEAQ. CDR3 residues: CASSLTAGGNTIYF. CDR3 bases: TGTGCCAGCAGCTTAACGGCCGGTGGAAACACCATATATTTT.

This clonotype was seen ten or more times. The chain has TRBV6-1 and TRBJ2-1, with TRBD2 matching over 7 bases. Germline V gene lookup returns CDR1 MNHNS and CDR2 SASEGT. The V segment lost 7 bases and the J segment 6 bases; nucleotides outside the gene matches: 12. The CDR3 length is 15 residues. CDR3 in amino acids: CASTLQAGSSNEQFF. CDR3 sequence (DNA): TGTGCCAGCACCCTCCAAGCGGGGTCTAGCAATGAGCAGTTCTTC.

This clonotype is labeled as medium-sized. The genes are TRBV2 and TRBJ2-7, with 10 positions matching TRBD1. This CDR3 comprises 14 residues. Germline CDR1 is SNHLY and CDR2 is FYNNEI. Trimming took 6 bases from V and 5 from J; bases not matched to a gene: 7. The CDR3 sequence is CASSRDRGLDEQYF. The DNA for the CDR3 is TGTGCCAGCAGCCGTGACAGGGGGCTCGACGAGCAGTACTTC.

The rearrangement joins TRBV2 to TRBJ2-3; D perhaps matches TRBD2 (6 bases). The V end was cut by 5 bases, the J end by 3 bases, with 21 bases between. In germline, CDR1 is SNHLY, CDR2 FYNNEI. The CDR3 is 17 amino acids. The CDR3 DNA follows: TGTGCCAGCAGTAGCCACGGGGGAAGGTACGGAACAGATACGCAGTATTTT. It encodes CASSSHGGRYGTDTQYF.

The rearrangement links TRBV12-3 or TRBV12-4 to TRBJ2-1; D not resolved. This CDR3 has 11 amino acids. V lost 4 bases and J lost 7, with 5 bases in between. CDR3 coding DNA: TGTGCCAGCAGTTGGGGAAATGAGCAGTTCTTC. Its protein is CASSWGNEQFF.

This clonotype was seen at least ten times. The chain employs TRBV27 and TRBJ1-5, with a tentative D call TRBD1 (6 bases). CDR1 is MNHEY and CDR2 is SMNVEV in the germline V gene (reference sequence). The V and J ends lost 5 bases and 3 bases respectively, with 14 bases between them. The CDR3 has 15 amino acids. The CDR3 loop is CASSRVGGDNQPQHF. The CDR3 DNA sequence: TGTGCCAGCAGTAGAGTAGGGGGAGACAATCAGCCCCAGCATTTT.

In its sample, this clonotype was seen many times. A junction boundary mismatches the germline segment, possibly from a read error. The CDR3 DNA is TGTGCCAGCAGTTACTCCGCGCCTCCGAATGAAAAACTGTTCTTT. It translates to CASSYSAPPNEKLFF. The chain uses TRBV6-5 and TRBJ1-4; D not certain. CDR1 and CDR2 from the germline V gene are MNHEY and SVGAGI. The CDR3 totals 15 residues.

This rearrangement joins TRBV29-1 to TRBJ2-7; D perhaps matches TRBD2 (5 bases). The ends were cut back, 6 bases at V and 3 bases at J, with 12 bases in the middle. Germline values: CDR1 SQVTM, CDR2 ANQGSEA. The CDR3 consists of 12 residues. CDR3 DNA sequence: TGCAGCGTGAGGGTATCGGGCTACGAGCAGTACTTC. Protein product: CSVRVSGYEQYF.

The chain employs TRBV19 and TRBJ2-3; no reliable D call. The CDR3 loop spans 12 amino acids. Germline V lookup: CDR1 LNHDA, CDR2 SQIVND (reference sequence). The V end lost 3 bases, the J end lost 4 bases, and 5 bases lay between the germline ends. The chain's CDR3 is CASSMDPDTQYF. CDR3 nucleotide sequence: TGTGCCAGTAGTATGGACCCAGATACGCAGTATTTT.

V usage is TRBV20-1 and J usage is TRBJ1-2; 8 nucleotides agree with TRBD1. Germline CDR1 reads DFQATT; CDR2 reads SNEGSKA (reference sequence). Trimming cost V 5 bases and J 8 bases; bases outside gene matches: 4. The CDR3 is 11 amino acids. Written as DNA, the CDR3 is TGCAGTGCTGGACAGGGTGGGGGCTACACCTTC. This gives the protein CSAGQGGGYTF.

The gene calls are TRBV20-1 and TRBJ1-5; D call uncertain. CDR3 length: 14 residues. The germline V gene encodes CDR1 DFQATT and CDR2 SNEGSKA (reference sequence). The V end lost 0 bases, the J end lost 6 bases, and 12 bases lay between the germline ends. The chain's CDR3 is CSARDLGSGQPQHF. CDR3 nucleotides: TGCAGTGCTAGAGATCTTGGGTCCGGTCAGCCCCAGCATTTT.

This clonotype was picked up many times. The rearrangement joins TRBV29-1 to TRBJ1-1; perhaps TRBD1 as D (5 bases). Trimming removed 4 bases from V and 2 bases from J, with 11 bases in between. CDR3 length: 13 amino acids. From germline, CDR1 is SQVTM and CDR2 ANQGSEA. The CDR3 DNA follows: TGCAGCGTTGCCTTTGGGGGAAACACTGAAGCTTTCTTT. It encodes CSVAFGGNTEAFF.

This clonotype was recorded at least ten times. The rearrangement uses TRBV20-1 and TRBJ2-3; either TRBD1 or TRBD2 may fit D (5 bases each). Germline V gene data show CDR1 as DFQATT and CDR2 as SNEGSKA (reference sequence). The CDR3 has 12 amino acids. V dropped 6 bases and J dropped 5 bases, with 12 bases sitting between them. The CDR3 reads CSAGVAEDTQYF. CDR3 coding DNA: TGCAGTGCGGGGGTAGCTGAAGATACGCAGTATTTT.

This clonotype turned up a few times. V usage is TRBV9 and J usage is TRBJ2-2, with D tentatively TRBD2 (5 bases). Germline CDR1 is SGDLS and CDR2 is YYNGEE. Between the trimmed V and J ends, which lost 4 bases and 5 bases, there was a span of 18 bases. The CDR3 has 16 amino acids. This CDR3 is CASSPHGVSSTGELFF. CDR3 in DNA: TGTGCCAGCAGCCCCCACGGGGTTTCGAGTACCGGGGAGCTGTTTTTT.

The V call is TRBV20-1, the J call TRBJ2-5; 11 nucleotides align to TRBD1. This CDR3 contains 15 residues. Germline CDR1 reads DFQATT; CDR2 reads SNEGSKA (reference sequence). V gave up 4 bases and J gave up 9 bases; unmatched junction bases: 13. CDR3 protein: CSATAGTGGQGAQYF. The CDR3 coding sequence is TGCAGTGCTACCGCGGGGACAGGGGGGCAAGGGGCCCAGTACTTC.

The chain couples TRBV6-6 to TRBJ1-2; tentative D call: TRBD1 (6 bases). The V and J ends lost 7 bases and 4 bases respectively, with 19 bases between them. CDR3 length: 15 residues. Germline values: CDR1 MNHNY, CDR2 SVGAGI (reference sequence). CDR3 nucleotides: TGTGCCAGCAACCCCACAGGGCTTTCACCCTATGGCTACACCTTC. Translated, it gives CASNPTGLSPYGYTF.

This clonotype was seen repeatedly, ten times or more. The rearrangement joins TRBV20-1 to TRBJ2-1; 12 bases are a match to TRBD2. The CDR3 is made up of 13 amino acids. Looked up from germline, CDR1 is DFQATT and CDR2 is SNEGSKA (reference sequence). J gave up 8 bases and V 5 bases, and 4 bases lay outside the gene matches. The CDR3: CSALAGGADEQFF. CDR3 in DNA: TGCAGTGCTCTAGCGGGAGGGGCGGATGAGCAGTTCTTC.

In its sample, this clonotype was seen many times. The rearrangement links TRBV10-3 to TRBJ2-7; 12 nucleotides agree with TRBD2. The V segment lost 10 bases and the J segment 7 bases; nucleotides outside the gene matches: 11. The CDR3 contains 14 residues. Per germline, CDR1 ENHRY and CDR2 SYGVKD. The CDR3 reads CATGTSGSTGEQYF. CDR3 in DNA: TGTGCCACAGGGACTAGCGGGTCCACAGGAGAGCAGTACTTC.

Only a few counts were recorded for this clonotype. This chain connects TRBV11-1 to TRBJ2-2, with D possibly matching TRBD2 (6 bases). Germline V lookup: CDR1 SGHAT, CDR2 FQDESV (reference sequence). The CDR3 contains 16 residues. Deletions cut 5 bases from V and 0 bases from J, with 13 bases between. DNA of the CDR3: TGTGCCAGCAGCCCCGTCGGGGGTCCGAACACCGGGGAGCTGTTTTTT. Amino acids: CASSPVGGPNTGELFF.